This T cell receptor (beta chain) was observed in a study of blood T cell repertoires in COVID-19. Looking at the study overall: Sources were T cells, B-cell-depleted T cells, or PBMCs; the material itself was cDNA or gDNA.

J gave up 0 bases and V 5 bases, and 8 bases lay outside the gene matches. Germline CDR1 and CDR2: LGHDT and YNNKEL (reference sequence). CDR3 length: 16 amino acids. TCRdb's copy holds only in-frame clones and misses some; the assay was immunoSEQ multiplex PCR. In the table there are under 300,000 clones, 82% of which are singletons. V is TRBV3-1 (or the pseudogene TRBV3-2) and J is TRBJ2-3; 7 bases agree with TRBD2. The sample consisted of peripheral blood. This TCR was sampled from a woman of 80 years or more with active or convalescent COVID-19. The CDR3 region is CASSATKAGSTDTQYF. The CDR3, as DNA: TGTGCCAGCAGCGCGACTAAAGCGGGGAGCACAGATACGCAGTATTTT.